The next 7 T cell receptor beta chains were all read from a single sample in a study of cytomegalovirus exposure and HLA in healthy donors. The protocol was immunoSEQ multiplex PCR, while the TCRdb copy is restricted to in-frame clones and leaves out a portion. The data show roughly 95,000 clones, 85% seen once. The source material was PBMCs. The receptors stem from a man younger than 35 in good health and CMV-seropositive.

On this clone: The same CDR3 also results from other DNA sequences found in this sample. V and J are TRBV6-1 and TRBJ1-4, with TRBD1 identical over 9 bases. There are 15 residues in the CDR3. CDR1 is MNHNS, CDR2 SASEGT, per germline. V trimming: 3 bases; J trimming: 5 bases; junction bases outside the gene matches: 4. The CDR3 here is CASSDPGTGNEKLFF. The CDR3 DNA reads TGTGCCAGCAGTGACCCCGGGACAGGGAATGAAAAACTGTTTTTT.

This clone was found a few times. CDR3 residues: CASSITTGGNSYEQYV. The CDR3 coding sequence is TGTGCCAGCAGCATCACGACAGGGGGCAACTCCTACGAGCAGTACGTC. The J gene is TRBJ2-7, the V gene TRBV7-8, with 10 positions matching TRBD1. CDR1 is SGHVS, CDR2 FQNEAQ, per germline. The CDR3 loop spans 16 amino acids. V shed 5 bases, J shed 0 bases, and the junction held 7 bases outside the gene matches.

The chain recombines TRBV5-6 with TRBJ1-1; D is uncertain. This CDR3 has 13 residues. The germline V and J ends were trimmed by 4 bases and 5 bases, with 12 bases remaining between them. Germline V lookup: CDR1 SGHDT, CDR2 YYEEEE. The chain's CDR3 is CASSPRYVTEAFF. For the CDR3, the DNA is TGTGCCAGCAGCCCCAGATACGTAACTGAAGCTTTCTTT.

In its sample, this clone was seen a few times. The CDR3 spells CASSFGTANTGELFF. The CDR3 DNA reads TGTGCCAGCAGCTTTGGCACGGCGAACACCGGGGAGCTGTTTTTT. This chain connects TRBV12-1 to TRBJ2-2; the D segment call TRBD2 is taken from the table without a DNA check. TRBV12-1 is an annotated pseudogene. The CDR3 runs 15 residues.

J is TRBJ2-3 and V is TRBV23-1, with TRBD2 matching over 8 bases. TRBV23-1 is treated as an ORF (open reading frame) with a function not yet certain. The J segment lost 0 bases and the V segment lost 9 bases, leaving 11 bases of the junction unmatched. CDR3 size: 16 residues. The CDR3 is CARPLGLAKSTDTQYF. The CDR3 nucleotides read TGCGCCAGACCCCTCGGACTAGCTAAGAGCACAGATACGCAGTATTTT.

V and J are TRBV6-1 and TRBJ2-2; D not certain. Germline V gives CDR1 MNHNS, CDR2 SASEGT. Trimming removed 4 bases at V and 0 bases at J, with 9 bases between. CDR3 size: 15 residues. CDR3 nucleotide sequence: TGTGCCAGCAGTGTCACAGCCGCGAACACCGGGGAGCTGTTTTTT. Its protein is CASSVTAANTGELFF.

V and J are TRBV19 and TRBJ1-5; unclear D gene. The CDR3 is made up of 13 amino acids. CDR1 is LNHDA, CDR2 SQIVND, per germline (reference sequence). V lost 3 bases, J lost 7 bases, and 10 bases lay in between. For the CDR3, the DNA is TGTGCCAGTAGTATCGACGGCGGACAGCCCCAGCATTTT. Its protein is CASSIDGGQPQHF.